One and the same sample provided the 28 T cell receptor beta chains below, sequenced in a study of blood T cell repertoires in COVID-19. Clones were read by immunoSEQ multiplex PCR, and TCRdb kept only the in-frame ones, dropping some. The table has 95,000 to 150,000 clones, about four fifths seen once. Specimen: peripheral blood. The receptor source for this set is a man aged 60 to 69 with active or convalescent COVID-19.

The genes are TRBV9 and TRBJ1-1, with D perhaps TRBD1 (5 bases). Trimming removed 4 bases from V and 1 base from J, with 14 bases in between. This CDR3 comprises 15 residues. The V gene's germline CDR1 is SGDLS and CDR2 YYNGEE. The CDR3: CASSWGGNGNTEAFF. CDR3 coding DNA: TGTGCCAGCAGCTGGGGGGGAAACGGGAACACTGAAGCTTTCTTT.

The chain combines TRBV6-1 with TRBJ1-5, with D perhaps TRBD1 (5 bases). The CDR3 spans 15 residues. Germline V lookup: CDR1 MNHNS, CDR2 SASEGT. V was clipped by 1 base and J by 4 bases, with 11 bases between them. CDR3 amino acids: CASSEDRFENQPQHF. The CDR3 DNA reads TGTGCCAGCAGTGAAGACAGGTTCGAGAATCAGCCCCAGCATTTT.

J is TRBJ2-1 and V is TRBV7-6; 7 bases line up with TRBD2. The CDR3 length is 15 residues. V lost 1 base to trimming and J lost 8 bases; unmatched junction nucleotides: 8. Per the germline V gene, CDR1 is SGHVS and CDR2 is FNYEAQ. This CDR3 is CASSLGPSSGYEQFF. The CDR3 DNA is TGTGCCAGCAGCTTAGGGCCGAGTAGCGGGTATGAGCAGTTCTTC.

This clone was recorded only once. For the CDR3, the DNA is TGTGCCGGAAGGGCAGGGGGTTACTCTGGGGCCAACGTCCTGACTTTC. This sequence encodes CAGRAGGYSGANVLTF. The chain links TRBV2 to TRBJ2-6; 7 nucleotides align to TRBD1. The germline V gene encodes CDR1 SNHLY and CDR2 FYNNEI. Trimming cost V 11 bases and J 0 bases; bases outside gene matches: 10. The CDR3 sequence is 16 residues long.

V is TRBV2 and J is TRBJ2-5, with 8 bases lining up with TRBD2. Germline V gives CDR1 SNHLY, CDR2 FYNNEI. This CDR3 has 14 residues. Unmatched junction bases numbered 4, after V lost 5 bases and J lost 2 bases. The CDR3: CASSTGGGQETQYF. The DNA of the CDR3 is TGTGCCAGCAGTACGGGAGGGGGACAAGAGACCCAGTACTTC.

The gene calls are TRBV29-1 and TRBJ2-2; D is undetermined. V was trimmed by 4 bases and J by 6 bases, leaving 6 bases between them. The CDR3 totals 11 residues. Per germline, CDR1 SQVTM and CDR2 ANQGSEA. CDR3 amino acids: CSVAPSGELFF. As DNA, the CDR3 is TGCAGCGTTGCTCCCTCCGGGGAGCTGTTTTTT.

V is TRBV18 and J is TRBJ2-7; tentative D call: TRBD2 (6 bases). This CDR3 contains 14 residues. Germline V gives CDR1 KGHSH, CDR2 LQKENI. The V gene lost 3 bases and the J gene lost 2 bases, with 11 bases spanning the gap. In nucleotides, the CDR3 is TGTGCCAGCTCACCCGGGACTGACGCCTACGAGCAGTACTTC. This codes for CASSPGTDAYEQYF.

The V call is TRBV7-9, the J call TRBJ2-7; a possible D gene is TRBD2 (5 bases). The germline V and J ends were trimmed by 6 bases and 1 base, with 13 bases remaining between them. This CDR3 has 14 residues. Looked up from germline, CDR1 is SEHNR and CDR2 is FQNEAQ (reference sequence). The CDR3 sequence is CASSYSRGSYEQYF. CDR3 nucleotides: TGTGCCAGCAGTTATTCTCGGGGTTCCTACGAGCAGTACTTC. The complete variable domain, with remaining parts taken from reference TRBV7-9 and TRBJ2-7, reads DTGVSQNPRHKITKRGQNVTFRCDPISEHNRLYWYRQTLGQGPEFLTYFQNEAQLEKSRLLSDRFSAERPKGSFSTLEIQRTEQGDSAMYLCASSYSRGSYEQYFGPGTRLTVT.

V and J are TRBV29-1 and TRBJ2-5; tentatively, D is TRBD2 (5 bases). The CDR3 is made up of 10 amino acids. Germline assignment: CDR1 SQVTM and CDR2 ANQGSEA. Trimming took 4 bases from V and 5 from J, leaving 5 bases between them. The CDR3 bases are TGCAGCGTTGGAGGGGAGACCCAGTACTTC. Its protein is CSVGGETQYF.

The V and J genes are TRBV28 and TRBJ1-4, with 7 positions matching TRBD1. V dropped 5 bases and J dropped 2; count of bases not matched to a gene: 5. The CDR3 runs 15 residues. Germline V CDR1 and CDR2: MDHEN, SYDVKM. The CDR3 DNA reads TGTGCCAGCAGTGTGACAGGGCCTACTAATGAAAAACTGTTTTTT. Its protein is CASSVTGPTNEKLFF.

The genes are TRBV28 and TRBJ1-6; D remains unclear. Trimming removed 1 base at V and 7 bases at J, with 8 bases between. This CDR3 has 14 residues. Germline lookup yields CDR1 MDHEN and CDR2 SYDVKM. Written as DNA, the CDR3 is TGTGCCAGCAGTTTATTTGGCAGGAATTCACCCCTCCACTTT. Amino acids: CASSLFGRNSPLHF.

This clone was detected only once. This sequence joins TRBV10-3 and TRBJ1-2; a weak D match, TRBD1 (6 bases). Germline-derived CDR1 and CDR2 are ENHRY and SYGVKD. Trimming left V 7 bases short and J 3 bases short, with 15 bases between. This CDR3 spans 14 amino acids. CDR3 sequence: CAITDGGLDYGYTF. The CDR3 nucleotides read TGTGCCATCACAGACGGGGGGCTCGACTATGGCTACACCTTC.

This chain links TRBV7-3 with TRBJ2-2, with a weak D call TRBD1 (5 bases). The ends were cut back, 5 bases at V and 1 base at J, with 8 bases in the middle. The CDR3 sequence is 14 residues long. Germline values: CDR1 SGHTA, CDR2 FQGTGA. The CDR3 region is CASSRQGNTGELFF. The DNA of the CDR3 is TGTGCCAGCAGCCGCCAGGGGAACACCGGGGAGCTGTTTTTT.

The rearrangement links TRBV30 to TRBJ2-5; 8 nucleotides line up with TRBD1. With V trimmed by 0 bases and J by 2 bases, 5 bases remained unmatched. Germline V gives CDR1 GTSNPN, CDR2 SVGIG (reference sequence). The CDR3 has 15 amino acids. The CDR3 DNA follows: TGTGCCTGGAGTGTACATGGACAGGGACAAGAGACCCAGTACTTC. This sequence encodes CAWSVHGQGQETQYF.

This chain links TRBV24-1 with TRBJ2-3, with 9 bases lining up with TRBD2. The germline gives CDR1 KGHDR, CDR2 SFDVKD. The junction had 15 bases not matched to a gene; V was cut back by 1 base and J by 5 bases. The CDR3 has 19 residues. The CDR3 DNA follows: TGTGCCACCAGTGATTTCTCGGGAGGTAGCGGGGGAATGGGAGATACGCAGTATTTT. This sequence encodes CATSDFSGGSGGMGDTQYF.

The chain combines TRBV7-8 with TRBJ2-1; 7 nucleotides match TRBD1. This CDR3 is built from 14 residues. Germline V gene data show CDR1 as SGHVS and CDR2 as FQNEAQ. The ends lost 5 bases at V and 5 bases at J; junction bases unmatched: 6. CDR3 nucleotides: TGTGCCAGCAGCGTAGTGGGACAGAACAATGAGCAGTTCTTC. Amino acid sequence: CASSVVGQNNEQFF.

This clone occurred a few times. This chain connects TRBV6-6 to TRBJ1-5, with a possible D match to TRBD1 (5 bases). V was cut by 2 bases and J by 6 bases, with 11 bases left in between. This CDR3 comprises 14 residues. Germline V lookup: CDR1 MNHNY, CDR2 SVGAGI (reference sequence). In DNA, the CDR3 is TGTGCCAGCAGTTACGGGCAGGGCAGTCAGCCCCAGCATTTT. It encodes CASSYGQGSQPQHF.

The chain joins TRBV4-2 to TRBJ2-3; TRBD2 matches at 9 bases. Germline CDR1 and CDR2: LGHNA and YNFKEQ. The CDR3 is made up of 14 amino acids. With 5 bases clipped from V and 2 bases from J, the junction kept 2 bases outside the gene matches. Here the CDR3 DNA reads TGTGCCAGCAGCGCTAGCGGGAACACAGATACGCAGTATTTT. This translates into CASSASGNTDTQYF.

The CDR3 bases are TGTGCCAGCAGTGAGCCGGCAGGGGTGACAGATACGCAGTATTTT. Its protein is CASSEPAGVTDTQYF. V is TRBV6-1 and J is TRBJ2-3, with D perhaps matching TRBD1 (6 bases). Deletions cut 3 bases from V and 3 bases from J, with 13 bases between. Germline CDR1 reads MNHNS; CDR2 reads SASEGT. CDR3 length: 15 amino acids.

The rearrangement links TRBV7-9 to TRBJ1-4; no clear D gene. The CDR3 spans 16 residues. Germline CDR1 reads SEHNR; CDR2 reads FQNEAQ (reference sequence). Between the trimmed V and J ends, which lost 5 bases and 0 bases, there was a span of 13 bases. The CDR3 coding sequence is TGTGCCAGCAGCCCCAGGAGGGCTGCAACTAATGAAAAACTGTTTTTT. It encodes CASSPRRAATNEKLFF.

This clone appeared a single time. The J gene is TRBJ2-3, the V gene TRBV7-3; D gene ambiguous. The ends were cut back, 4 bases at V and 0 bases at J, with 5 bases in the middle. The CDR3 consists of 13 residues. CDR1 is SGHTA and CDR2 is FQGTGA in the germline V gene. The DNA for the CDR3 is TGTGCCAGCAGCTCTACTAGCACAGATACGCAGTATTTT. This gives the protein CASSSTSTDTQYF.

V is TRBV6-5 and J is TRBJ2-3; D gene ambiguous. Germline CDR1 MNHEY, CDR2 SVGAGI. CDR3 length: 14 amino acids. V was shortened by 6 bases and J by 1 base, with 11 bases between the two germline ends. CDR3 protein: CASRLYTRTDTQYF. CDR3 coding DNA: TGTGCCAGCAGACTCTATACCCGCACAGATACGCAGTATTTT.

The chain's CDR3 is CATSRARGASGEDTQYF. The CDR3 DNA is TGTGCCACCAGCAGAGCAAGGGGTGCTAGCGGAGAGGATACGCAGTATTTT. The chain couples TRBV15 to TRBJ2-3; 7 positions agree with TRBD2. Germline V gene sequence: CDR1 LNHNV, CDR2 YYDKDF (reference sequence). With V trimmed by 1 base and J by 6 bases, 13 bases remained unmatched. CDR3 size: 17 residues.

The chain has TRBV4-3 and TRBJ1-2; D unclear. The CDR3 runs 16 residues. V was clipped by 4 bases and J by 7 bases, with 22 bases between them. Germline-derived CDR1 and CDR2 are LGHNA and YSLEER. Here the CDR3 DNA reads TGCGCCAGCAGCCTCCTGGGGATCGGGATATTTTCTGGCTACACCTTC. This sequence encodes CASSLLGIGIFSGYTF.

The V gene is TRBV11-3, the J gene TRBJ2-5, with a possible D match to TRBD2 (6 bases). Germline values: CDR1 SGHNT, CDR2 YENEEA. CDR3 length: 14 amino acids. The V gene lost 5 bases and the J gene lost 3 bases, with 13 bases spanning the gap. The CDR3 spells CASSRGYFEETQYF. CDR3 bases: TGTGCCAGCAGCCGGGGGTACTTTGAAGAGACCCAGTACTTC.

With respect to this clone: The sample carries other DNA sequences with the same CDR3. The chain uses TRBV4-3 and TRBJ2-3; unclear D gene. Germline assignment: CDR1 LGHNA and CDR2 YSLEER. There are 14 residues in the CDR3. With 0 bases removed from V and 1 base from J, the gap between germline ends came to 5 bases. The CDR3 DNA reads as TGCGCCAGCAGCCAAGATCGGGGCACAGATACGCAGTATTTT. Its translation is CASSQDRGTDTQYF.

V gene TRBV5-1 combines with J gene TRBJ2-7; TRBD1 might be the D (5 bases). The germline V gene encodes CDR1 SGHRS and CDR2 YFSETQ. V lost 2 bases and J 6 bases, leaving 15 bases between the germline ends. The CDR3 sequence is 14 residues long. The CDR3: CASSFSTDQGEQYF. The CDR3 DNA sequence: TGCGCCAGCAGCTTTAGCACCGATCAGGGCGAGCAGTACTTC.

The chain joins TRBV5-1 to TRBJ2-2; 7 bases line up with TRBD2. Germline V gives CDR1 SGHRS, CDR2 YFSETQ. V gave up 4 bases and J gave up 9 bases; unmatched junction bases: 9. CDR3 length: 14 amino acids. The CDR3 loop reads CASSLEAGARELFF. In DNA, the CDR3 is TGCGCCAGCAGCCTCGAGGCGGGAGCACGGGAGCTGTTTTTT.